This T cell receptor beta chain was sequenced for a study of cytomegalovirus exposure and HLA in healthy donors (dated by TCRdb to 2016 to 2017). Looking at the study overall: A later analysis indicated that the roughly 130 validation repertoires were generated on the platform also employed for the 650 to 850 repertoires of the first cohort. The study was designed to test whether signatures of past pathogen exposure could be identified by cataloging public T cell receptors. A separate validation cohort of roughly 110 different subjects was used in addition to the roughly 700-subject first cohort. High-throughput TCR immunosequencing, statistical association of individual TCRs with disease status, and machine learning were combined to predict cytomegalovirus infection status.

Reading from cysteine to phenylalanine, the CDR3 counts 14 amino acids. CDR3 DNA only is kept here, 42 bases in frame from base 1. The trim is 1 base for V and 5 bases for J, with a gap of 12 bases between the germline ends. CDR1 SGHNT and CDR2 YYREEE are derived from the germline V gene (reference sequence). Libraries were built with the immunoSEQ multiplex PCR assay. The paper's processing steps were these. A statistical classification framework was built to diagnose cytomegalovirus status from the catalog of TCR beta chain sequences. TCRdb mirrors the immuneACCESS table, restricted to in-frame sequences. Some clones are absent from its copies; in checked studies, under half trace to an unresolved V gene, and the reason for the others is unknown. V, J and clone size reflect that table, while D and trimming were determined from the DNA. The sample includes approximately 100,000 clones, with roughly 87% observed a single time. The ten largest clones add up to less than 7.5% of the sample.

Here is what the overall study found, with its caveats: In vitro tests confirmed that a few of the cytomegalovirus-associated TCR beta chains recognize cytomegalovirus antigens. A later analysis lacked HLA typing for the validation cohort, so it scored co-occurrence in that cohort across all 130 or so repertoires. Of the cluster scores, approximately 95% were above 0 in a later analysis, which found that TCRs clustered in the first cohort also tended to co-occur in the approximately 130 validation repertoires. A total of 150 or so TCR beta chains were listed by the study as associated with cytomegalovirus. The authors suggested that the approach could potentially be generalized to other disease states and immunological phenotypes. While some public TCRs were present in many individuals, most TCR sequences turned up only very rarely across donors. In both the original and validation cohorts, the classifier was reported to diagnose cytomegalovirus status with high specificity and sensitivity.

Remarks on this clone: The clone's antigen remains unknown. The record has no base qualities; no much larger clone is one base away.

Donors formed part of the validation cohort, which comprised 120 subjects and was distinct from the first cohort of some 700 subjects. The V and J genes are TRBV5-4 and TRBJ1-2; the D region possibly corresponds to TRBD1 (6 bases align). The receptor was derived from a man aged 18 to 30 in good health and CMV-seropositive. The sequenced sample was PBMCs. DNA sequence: TGTGCCAGCAGCTTGAAACAGGGTAAGTATGGCTACACCTTC. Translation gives CASSLKQGKYGYTF.